This T cell receptor beta chain was obtained from a study of T cell changes during pregnancy in multiple sclerosis. This clone has a single count. The CDR3 totals 16 residues. Germline V gene data show CDR1 as LNHNV and CDR2 as YYDKDF (reference sequence). The trim removed 0 bases at V and 6 bases at J, leaving 8 bases unmatched. Data came from immunoSEQ multiplex PCR; TCRdb stores just in-frame clones and leaves some out. The sample shows approximately 93,000 clones, 80% to 95% of them seen only once. The TCR sequence derives from a female donor with multiple sclerosis, enrolled in a pregnancy study. The sequences come from peripheral blood, collected before pregnancy. V is TRBV15 and J is TRBJ2-4; 7 positions match TRBD1. Here the CDR3 reads CATSREQGDRVNIQYF. CDR3 nucleotides: TGTGCCACCAGCAGAGAACAGGGAGACAGGGTAAACATTCAGTACTTC.